This T cell receptor (beta chain) was captured in a study of blood T cell repertoires in COVID-19. At the level of the study: Some COVID-19 samples were acute and others convalescent; all came from the United States, Italy and Spain. In each case, the material was cDNA or gDNA derived from T cells, B-cell-depleted T cells, or PBMCs.

As processed by the authors: Amplification of reference gene primers provided the estimated nucleated cell counts. Using immunoSEQ multiplex PCR, the repertoire was profiled, and TCRdb retains in-frame clones only, with some absent. V, J and clone size are those of that table, while D and trimming were read from the DNA. The sample shows some 130,000 clones, 87% of them seen only once. The length of the CDR3 is 12 residues. CDR1 is SNHLY and CDR2 is FYNNEI in the germline V gene. V was shortened by 3 bases and J by 8 bases, with 10 bases between the two germline ends. This rearrangement joins TRBV2 to TRBJ1-2; the D is unclear. The sample was peripheral blood. This sequence was found in a woman in her fifties or sixties with acute or convalescent COVID-19. CDR3 amino acids: CASSDSGRGYTF. CDR3 sequence (DNA): TGTGCCAGCAGTGATTCAGGCCGAGGCTACACCTTC.